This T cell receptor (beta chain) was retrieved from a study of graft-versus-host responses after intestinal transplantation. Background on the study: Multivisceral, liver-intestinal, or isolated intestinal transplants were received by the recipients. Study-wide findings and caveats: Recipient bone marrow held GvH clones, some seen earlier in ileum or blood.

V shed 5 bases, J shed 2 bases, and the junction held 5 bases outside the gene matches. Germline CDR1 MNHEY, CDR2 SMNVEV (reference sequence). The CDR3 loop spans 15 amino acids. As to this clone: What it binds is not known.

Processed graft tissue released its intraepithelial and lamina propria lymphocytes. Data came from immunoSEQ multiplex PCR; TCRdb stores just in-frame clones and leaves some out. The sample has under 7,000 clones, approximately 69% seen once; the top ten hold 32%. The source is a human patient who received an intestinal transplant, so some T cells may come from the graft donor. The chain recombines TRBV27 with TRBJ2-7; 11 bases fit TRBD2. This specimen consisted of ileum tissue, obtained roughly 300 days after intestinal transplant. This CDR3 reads CASSRVAGGPYEQYF. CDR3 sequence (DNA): TGTGCCAGCAGTCGAGTAGCGGGAGGGCCCTACGAGCAGTACTTC.